This T cell receptor beta chain was sequenced in a study of cytomegalovirus exposure and HLA in healthy donors. Study-wide context: There were some 380 genotyped donors. Of these, 81% fell in the genetic ancestry cluster associated with self-reported Caucasian donors.

Study observations and caveats: Most of the CMV-associated TCR beta chains (in a later analysis) appeared to be HLA-restricted.

The V and J ends lost 5 bases and 2 bases respectively, with 15 bases between them. Germline CDR1 reads MNHEY; CDR2 reads SVGAGI. This CDR3 has 15 residues. Use of 60 Vbeta and 13 Jbeta primers characterized the PCR. Produced via immunoSEQ multiplex PCR; TCRdb's table is partial and in-frame only. The repertoire has 110,000 to 150,000 clones, roughly 80% of them found once; the top ten carry 3.3%. This clone was detected once. Antigen: not known. The V and J genes are TRBV6-5 and TRBJ1-2; TRBD1 might be the D (6 bases). Material: PBMCs. The sequence was collected from a man aged 40-49 years in good health and CMV-seronegative. The CDR3 protein is CASSPPGGGNYGYTF. The CDR3 DNA reads TGTGCCAGCAGTCCCCCGGGTGGGGGCAACTATGGCTACACCTTC.